This T cell receptor (beta chain) was captured by sequencing in a study of T-cell memory formation after mild COVID-19 (TCRdb year 2021). About the study as a whole: TCR sequence clusters from the two donors were found to be largely donor specific. T-cell clones expanding and contracting after mild COVID-19 in a couple of donors were tracked by longitudinal TCRalpha and TCRbeta repertoire sequencing. Two young, previously healthy adult volunteers made up the cohort, one male and one female. The paper as a whole reports these results and caveats: The second-wave clones that peaked on day 37 were not confirmed to be SARS-CoV-2 specific. Contracting CD4+ clones were located mainly in the CM and EM memory subsets, whereas CD8+ clones were found to be enriched in EMRA. The study included only a couple of mild cases, and larger cohorts that include severe cases with pre-infection samples were judged to be necessary. Some responding clones were detected in pre-infection memory, which suggested that pre-existing cross-reactive memory T cells had joined the SARS-CoV-2 response. From day 15 to 85, contracting clones showed balanced CD4/CD8 phenotypes, whereas a second wave of clones that expanded from day 15 to 37 leaned towards CD4+.

The data were produced on an Illumina NovaSeq 6000. cDNA libraries for TCRalpha and TCRbeta were prepared by 5'RACE using constant-segment primers, with sample barcodes and unique molecular identifiers added. RNA was extracted from every sample with Trizol reagent. Library amplification was performed in two PCR steps, and a second sample barcode and Illumina TruSeq adapters were introduced in the second step. Libraries were sequenced on an Illumina NovaSeq with 2 x 150 bp paired-end reads. As for how the authors treated the data: Reads were demultiplexed and collapsed into UMI-guided consensus sequences with migec v1.2.7. Using mixcr v2.1.11, UMI consensuses were aligned to TRA and TRB V and J templates and then assembled into clonotypes. Clonotypes were classified as expanded or contracted when called significant by both edgeR and NoisET, with noise models trained on biological replicates. For edgeR calls, the cutoffs were a false discovery rate-adjusted p below 0.01 and a log2 fold-change threshold of 1. PCA with hierarchical clustering of max-normalized trajectories of the 1000 most abundant clonotypes was used as exploratory dynamics analysis. Separately sequenced CD4+ and CD8+ repertoires were used to assign a CD4 or CD8 phenotype to each responding clone. In-frame beta chains were kept once TCRdb had trimmed the public reads at Q25 with fastp and called clones with MiXCR. Identical CDR3 protein sequences are pooled into one entry, listed with their most common genes and DNA. The V and J calls here are based on TCRdb, not the publication. This sample has 400,000 to 550,000 distinct CDR3 sequences in its table, and around a quarter of those were observed once. The biggest ten clones account for approximately 12% of the sample.

Note on this clonotype: Its recognized antigen is unknown. Base qualities are not recorded, but no much larger clone differs from it by a single base.

PBMCs were isolated by Ficoll-Paque density gradient centrifugation. Per the germline V gene (reference sequence), SEHNR is the CDR1 and FQNEAQ is the CDR2. Germline trimming: 3 bases from V, 8 bases from J; junction bases outside gene matches: 15. From cysteine to phenylalanine, the CDR3 is 18 amino acids long. Only the CDR3 portion is preserved as DNA: 54 bases, with reading frame beginning at the first base. The sequencing sample was made of PBMCs or a T cell subset sorted from them (not recorded which). The sequence was collected from an adult woman who had mild COVID-19 (a few samples of this study predate the infection). The sample titles of this study are shuffled in the database, so cell type and time point are left out; the donor was told from shared clones. The chain joins TRBV7-9 to TRBJ2-1; TRBD1 fits 11 bases in the junction. The CDR3 here reads CASSFPGDRGTFGDEQFF. The bases are TGTGCCAGCAGCTTCCCGGGGGACAGGGGGACCTTCGGGGATGAGCAGTTCTTC.